The sequence of this TCR beta chain was determined in a study of cytomegalovirus exposure and HLA in healthy donors. Overall study findings and caveats: In an earlier analysis, about 87% or about 30%: the productive usage of most TCR beta V segments. In a later analysis, an Asian-associated ancestry cluster reportedly showed fewer N-insertions than the roughly 700-donor mean. Information on immune exposure was restricted to one variable (CMV serostatus).

Concerning this clone itself: What it binds is not known.

PCR used 60 Vbeta primers and 13 Jbeta primers. Per the original methods: A follow-up analysis tallied 86 million or so unique TCR beta chains, roughly 11 million shared. The data were produced by immunoSEQ multiplex PCR, yet TCRdb's version contains in-frame clones alone and is incomplete. That table gives V, J and clone size, and the DNA gave D and trimming. The sample records 150,000 to 200,000 clones, roughly 78% being singletons. The length of the CDR3 is 13 residues. Germline V CDR1 and CDR2: SGHRS, YFSETQ. V was pared by 6 bases and J by 6 bases, with 12 bases between. The source is a woman between 50 and 59 years old in good health and CMV-seropositive. Material for sequencing was PBMCs. This chain joins TRBV5-1 and TRBJ1-4; D ambiguous. CDR3 loop: CASNQAPDEKLFF. Here the CDR3 DNA reads TGCGCCAGCAACCAGGCCCCGGATGAAAAACTGTTTTTT. The whole variable domain, remainder taken from reference TRBV5-1 and TRBJ1-4, is KAGVTQTPRYLIKTRGQQVTLSCSPISGHRSVSWYQQTPGQGLQFLFEYFSETQRNKGNFPGRFSGRQFSNSRSEMNVSTLELGDSALYLCASNQAPDEKLFFGSGTQLSVL.